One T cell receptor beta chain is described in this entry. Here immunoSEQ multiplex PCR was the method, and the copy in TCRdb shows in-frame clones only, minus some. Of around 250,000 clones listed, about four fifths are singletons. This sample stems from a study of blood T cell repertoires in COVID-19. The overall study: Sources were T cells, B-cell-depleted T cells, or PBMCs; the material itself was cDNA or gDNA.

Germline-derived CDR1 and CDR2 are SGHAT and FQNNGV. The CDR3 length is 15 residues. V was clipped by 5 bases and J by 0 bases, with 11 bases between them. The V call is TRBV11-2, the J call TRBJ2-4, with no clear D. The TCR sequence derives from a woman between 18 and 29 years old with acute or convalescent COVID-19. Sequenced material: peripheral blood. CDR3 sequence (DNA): TGTGCCAGCAGCCCTACCTCGGTAGCCAAAAACATTCAGTACTTC. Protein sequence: CASSPTSVAKNIQYF.